Following are 15 T cell receptor beta chains from one sample sequenced in a study of CD8 T cells in Susac syndrome. Random hexamers served to reverse transcribe roughly 0.5 to 1 ug RNA. TCRdb re-analysed the immunoSEQ multiplex PCR reads in MiXCR, keeping a single row per CDR3 protein. This sample has 150,000 to 200,000 distinct CDR3 sequences, with 94% found just once. Sequenced: CD4+ T cells from PBMCs. These receptors were obtained from a human donor with multiple sclerosis.

This rearrangement joins TRBV5-1 to TRBJ2-6, with D unresolved. Between the trimmed V and J ends, which lost 4 bases and 1 base, there was a span of 9 bases. Germline V lookup: CDR1 SGHRS, CDR2 YFSETQ. The CDR3 is made up of 15 amino acids. CDR3 coding DNA: TGCGCCAGCAGCCTTATCGAGTCTGGGGCCAACGTCCTGACTTTC. Protein product: CASSLIESGANVLTF.

The rearrangement uses TRBV7-8 and TRBJ2-2; TRBD2 aligns across 12 bases. The V gene's germline CDR1 is SGHVS and CDR2 FQNEAQ. The J segment lost 8 bases and the V segment lost 5 bases, leaving 6 bases of the junction unmatched. CDR3 length equals 15 residues. CDR3 sequence reads: CASSSGLAGTGELFF. The CDR3 DNA is TGTGCCAGCAGCAGCGGACTAGCGGGGACTGGGGAGCTGTTTTTT.

This rearrangement joins TRBV4-1 to TRBJ2-1, with TRBD2 identical over 10 bases. From germline, CDR1 is MGHRA and CDR2 YSYEKL. Trimming cost V 1 base and J 5 bases; bases outside gene matches: 8. The CDR3 runs 17 residues. CDR3 protein: CASSQVGSGRADNEQFF. DNA of the CDR3: TGCGCCAGCAGCCAAGTTGGAAGCGGGAGGGCTGACAATGAGCAGTTCTTC.

The gene calls are TRBV18 and TRBJ2-5; D call uncertain. The CDR3 spans 13 residues. Between the trimmed V and J ends, which lost 0 bases and 4 bases, there was a span of 6 bases. Per the germline V gene, CDR1 is KGHSH and CDR2 is LQKENI. The CDR3 nucleotides read TGTGCCAGCTCACCACCGGGTCTAGAGACCCAGTACTTC. The encoded protein is CASSPPGLETQYF.

The chain uses TRBV7-2 and TRBJ2-1; D possibly corresponds to TRBD2 (5 bases). Germline CDR1 reads SGHTA; CDR2 reads FQGNSA. This CDR3 has 15 amino acids. Deletions cut 1 base from V and 4 bases from J, with 11 bases between. CDR3 region: CASSLDRLLYNEQFF. CDR3 nucleotides: TGTGCCAGCAGCTTAGACAGACTATTGTACAATGAGCAGTTCTTC.

The chain has TRBV20-1 and TRBJ2-1; 12 bases are shared with TRBD2. This CDR3 contains 15 residues. Germline values: CDR1 DFQATT, CDR2 SNEGSKA (reference sequence). The junction had 10 bases not matched to a gene; V was cut back by 6 bases and J by 7 bases. The CDR3 DNA is TGCAGTGCCGTTCTAGCGGGAGGGCCGGGAAATGAGCAGTTCTTC. Translated: CSAVLAGGPGNEQFF.

This chain joins TRBV6-2 or TRBV6-3 and TRBJ2-1, with D maybe TRBD2 (6 bases). This CDR3 contains 14 residues. The germline V gene has CDR1 MNHEY and CDR2 SVGEGT. V dropped 10 bases and J dropped 4 bases, with 17 bases sitting between them. CDR3 nucleotide sequence: TGTGCCACTGGCTCGGGAGTAAAGTACAATGAGCAGTTCTTC. Its translation is CATGSGVKYNEQFF.

The chain uses TRBV9 and TRBJ2-3, with D unresolved. Germline CDR1 SGDLS, CDR2 YYNGEE. CDR3 length: 13 residues. The ends were cut back, 0 bases at V and 3 bases at J, with 5 bases in the middle. CDR3 loop: CASSVAQTDTQYF. Here the CDR3 DNA reads TGTGCCAGCAGCGTAGCCCAGACAGATACGCAGTATTTT.

The chain couples TRBV20-1 to TRBJ2-5, with unresolved D. CDR3 length: 13 amino acids. The V end lost 4 bases, the J end lost 0 bases, and 9 bases lay between the germline ends. The V gene's germline CDR1 is DFQATT and CDR2 SNEGSKA (reference sequence). CDR3 DNA sequence: TGCAGTGCTATGTGGAGTTACCAAGAGACCCAGTACTTC. Amino acids: CSAMWSYQETQYF.

The chain links TRBV20-1 to TRBJ1-2, with unresolved D. In germline, CDR1 is DFQATT, CDR2 SNEGSKA (reference sequence). This CDR3 has 11 residues. The germline V and J ends were trimmed by 1 base and 4 bases, with 4 bases remaining between them. CDR3 sequence (DNA): TGCAGTGCTAGAGGACCCTATGGCTACACCTTC. Its translation: CSARGPYGYTF.

The chain is built from TRBV30 and TRBJ2-3, with D possibly matching TRBD1 (5 bases). The CDR3 is 14 amino acids. Germline CDR1 is GTSNPN and CDR2 is SVGIG (reference sequence). V dropped 4 bases and J dropped 1 base, with 12 bases sitting between them. The CDR3 nucleotides read TGTGCCTGGACCCGCCAAGGGGGCACAGATACGCAGTATTTT. As protein: CAWTRQGGTDTQYF.

The chain uses TRBV3-1 and TRBJ2-2; D gene ambiguous. The CDR3 has 14 residues. V was clipped by 1 base and J by 2 bases, with 5 bases between them. CDR1 and CDR2 from the germline V gene are LGHDT and YNNKEL (reference sequence). The CDR3 is CASSQVINTGELFF. The CDR3 nucleotides are TGTGCCAGCAGCCAAGTTATCAACACCGGGGAGCTGTTTTTT.

This chain connects TRBV11-2 to TRBJ2-3; D uncertain. The CDR3 is 14 residues long. Germline V gene data show CDR1 as SGHAT and CDR2 as FQNNGV. Trimming pared 5 bases from V and 4 bases from J, leaving 13 bases between. The CDR3 reads CASSLQLSADTQYF. The CDR3 bases are TGTGCCAGCAGCCTACAGCTTTCAGCAGATACGCAGTATTTT.

V is TRBV27 and J is TRBJ2-3; weak D call: TRBD1 (5 bases). Germline V gene data show CDR1 as MNHEY and CDR2 as SMNVEV (reference sequence). Trimming stripped 6 bases from V and 3 bases from J, with 13 bases between. There are 14 residues in the CDR3. The CDR3 protein is CASRRSGSTDTQYF. DNA for the CDR3: TGTGCCAGCAGGCGGTCAGGGTCGACAGATACGCAGTATTTT.

The chain recombines TRBV24-1 with TRBJ1-1; no definite D call. This CDR3 spans 14 amino acids. V shed 9 bases and J shed 0 bases, with 13 bases lying between them. Germline V gene sequence: CDR1 KGHDR, CDR2 SFDVKD. The CDR3 is CATVNRTLNTEAFF. The DNA of the CDR3 is TGTGCCACCGTAAACCGGACCCTGAACACTGAAGCTTTCTTT.